This record concerns one T cell receptor (beta chain) sequence. The data belong to a study of OX40 agonist ivuxolimab in advanced cancers. The assay was immunoSEQ multiplex PCR, and TCRdb's table has in-frame clones only and misses some. The table includes some 38,000 clones, 80% to 95% detected once. The CDR3 sequence is 16 residues long. Trimming removed 4 bases from V and 3 bases from J; junction bases left unmatched: 11. Germline lookup yields CDR1 SGHTA and CDR2 FQGNSA. The chain recombines TRBV7-2 with TRBJ2-7; 8 nucleotides match TRBD1. The receptor was isolated from an adult with an advanced solid tumor such as melanoma, head and neck, liver or kidney cancer. The input for sequencing was CD4+ or CD8+ T cells sorted from blood, taken in a trial of the OX40 agonist ivuxolimab. In DNA form, the CDR3 reads TGTGCCAGCAGCTCCTCTCCCGGACAGGGAATCTACGAGCAGTACTTC. Its protein is CASSSSPGQGIYEQYF.